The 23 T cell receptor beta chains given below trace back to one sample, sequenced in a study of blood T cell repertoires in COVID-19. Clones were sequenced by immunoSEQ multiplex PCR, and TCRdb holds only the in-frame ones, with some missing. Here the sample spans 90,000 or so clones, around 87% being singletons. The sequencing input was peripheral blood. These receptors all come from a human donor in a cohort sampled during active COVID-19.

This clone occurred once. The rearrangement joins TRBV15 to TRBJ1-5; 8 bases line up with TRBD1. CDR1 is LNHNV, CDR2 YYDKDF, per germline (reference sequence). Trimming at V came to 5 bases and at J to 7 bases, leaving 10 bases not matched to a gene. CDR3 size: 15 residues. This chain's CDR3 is CATSGDRGRFQPQHF. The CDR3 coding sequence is TGTGCCACCAGCGGCGACAGGGGCCGGTTCCAGCCCCAGCATTTT.

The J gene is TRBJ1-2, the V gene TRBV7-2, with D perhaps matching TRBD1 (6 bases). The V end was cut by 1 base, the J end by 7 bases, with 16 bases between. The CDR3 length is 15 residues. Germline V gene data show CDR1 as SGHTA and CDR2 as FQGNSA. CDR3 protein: CASSLGVGQRTGYTF. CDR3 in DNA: TGTGCCAGCAGCTTAGGGGTCGGACAGCGTACTGGCTACACCTTC. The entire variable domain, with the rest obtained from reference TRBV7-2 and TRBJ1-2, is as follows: GAGVSQSPSNKVTEKGKDVELRCDPISGHTALYWYRQSLGQGLEFLIYFQGNSAPDKSGLPSDRFSAERTGGSVSTLTIQRTQQEDSAVYLCASSLGVGQRTGYTFGSGTRLTVV.

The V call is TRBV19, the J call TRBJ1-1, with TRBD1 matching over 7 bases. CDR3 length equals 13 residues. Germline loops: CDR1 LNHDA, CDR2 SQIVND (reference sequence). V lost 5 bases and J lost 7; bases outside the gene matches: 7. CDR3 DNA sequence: TGTGCCAGTAGTTTAGCAGGGGGACTTGAAGCTTTCTTT. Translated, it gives CASSLAGGLEAFF.

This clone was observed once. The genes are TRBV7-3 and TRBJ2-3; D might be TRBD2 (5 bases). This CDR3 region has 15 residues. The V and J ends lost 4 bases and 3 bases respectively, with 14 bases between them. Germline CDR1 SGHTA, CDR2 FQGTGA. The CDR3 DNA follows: TGTGCCAGCAGCTCTTCAGGACTTCGAACAGATACGCAGTATTTT. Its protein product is CASSSSGLRTDTQYF.

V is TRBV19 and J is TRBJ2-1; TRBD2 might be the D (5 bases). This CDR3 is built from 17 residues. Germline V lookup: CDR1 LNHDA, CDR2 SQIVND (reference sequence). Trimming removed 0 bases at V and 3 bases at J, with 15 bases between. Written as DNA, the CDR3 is TGTGCCAGTAGTATAGATATGGACTCCCACTACTACAATGAGCAGTTCTTC. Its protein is CASSIDMDSHYYNEQFF.

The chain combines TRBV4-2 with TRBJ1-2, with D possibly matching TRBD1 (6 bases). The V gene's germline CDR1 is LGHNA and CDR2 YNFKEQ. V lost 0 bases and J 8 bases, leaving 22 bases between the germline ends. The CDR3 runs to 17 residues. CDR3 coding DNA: TGTGCCAGCAGCCAAGATCCCGGGACGGACAAAAGGGGGGGCTACACCTTC. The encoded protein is CASSQDPGTDKRGGYTF.

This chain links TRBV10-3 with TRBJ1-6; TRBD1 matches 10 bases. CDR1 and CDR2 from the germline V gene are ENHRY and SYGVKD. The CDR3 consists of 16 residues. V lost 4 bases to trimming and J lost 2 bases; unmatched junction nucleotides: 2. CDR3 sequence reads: CAISAGTGAYNSPLHF. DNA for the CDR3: TGTGCCATCAGTGCCGGGACAGGGGCCTATAATTCACCCCTCCACTTT.

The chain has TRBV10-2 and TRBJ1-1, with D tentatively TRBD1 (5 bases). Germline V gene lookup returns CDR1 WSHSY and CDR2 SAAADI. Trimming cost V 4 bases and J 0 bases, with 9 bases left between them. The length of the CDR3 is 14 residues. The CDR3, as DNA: TGCGCCAGCAGTGGACAGCAAATGAACACTGAAGCTTTCTTT. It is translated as CASSGQQMNTEAFF.

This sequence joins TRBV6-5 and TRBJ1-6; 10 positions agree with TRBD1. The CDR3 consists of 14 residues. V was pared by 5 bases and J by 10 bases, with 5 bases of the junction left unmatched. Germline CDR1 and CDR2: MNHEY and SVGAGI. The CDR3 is CASSTGTGVSPLHF. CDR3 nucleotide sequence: TGTGCCAGCAGTACCGGGACAGGGGTCTCACCCCTCCACTTT.

The CDR3 region has the DNA TGTGCCAGCAGCCCCGACAGGGACACAGATACGCAGTATTTT. Translation gives CASSPDRDTDTQYF. The chain has TRBV5-6 and TRBJ2-3, with 7 positions matching TRBD1. This CDR3 contains 14 residues. Looked up from germline, CDR1 is SGHDT and CDR2 is YYEEEE. The junction had 4 bases not matched to a gene; V was cut back by 4 bases and J by 2 bases.

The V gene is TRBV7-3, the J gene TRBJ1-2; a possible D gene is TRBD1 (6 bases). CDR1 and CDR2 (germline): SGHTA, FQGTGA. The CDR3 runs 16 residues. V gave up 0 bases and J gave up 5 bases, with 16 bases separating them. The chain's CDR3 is CASSLTRAGVTYGYTF. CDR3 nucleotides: TGTGCCAGCAGCTTAACGAGGGCAGGGGTAACATATGGCTACACCTTC.

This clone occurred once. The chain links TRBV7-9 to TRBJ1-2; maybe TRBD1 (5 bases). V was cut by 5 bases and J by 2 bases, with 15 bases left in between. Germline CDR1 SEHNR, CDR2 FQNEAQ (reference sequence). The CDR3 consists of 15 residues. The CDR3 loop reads CASSIKGGVNYGYTF. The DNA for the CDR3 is TGTGCCAGCAGCATTAAGGGAGGGGTCAACTATGGCTACACCTTC. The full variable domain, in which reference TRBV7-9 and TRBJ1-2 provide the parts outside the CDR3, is DTGVSQNPRHKITKRGQNVTFRCDPISEHNRLYWYRQTLGQGPEFLTYFQNEAQLEKSRLLSDRFSAERPKGSFSTLEIQRTEQGDSAMYLCASSIKGGVNYGYTFGSGTRLTVV.

CDR3: CASSQGLGHTEAFF. CDR3 DNA: TGTGCCAGCAGCCAAGGTCTAGGTCACACTGAAGCTTTCTTT. V is TRBV14 and J is TRBJ1-1; D not resolved. CDR1 is SGHDN and CDR2 is FVKESK in the germline V gene. This CDR3 is built from 14 residues. The V gene lost 1 base and the J gene lost 3 bases, with 9 bases spanning the gap. Together with reference TRBV14 and TRBJ1-1, the CDR3 gives the full variable domain: EAGVTQFPSHSVIEKGQTVTLRCDPISGHDNLYWYRRVMGKEIKFLLHFVKESKQDESGMPNNRFLAERTGGTYSTLKVQPAELEDSGVYFCASSQGLGHTEAFFGQGTRLTVV.

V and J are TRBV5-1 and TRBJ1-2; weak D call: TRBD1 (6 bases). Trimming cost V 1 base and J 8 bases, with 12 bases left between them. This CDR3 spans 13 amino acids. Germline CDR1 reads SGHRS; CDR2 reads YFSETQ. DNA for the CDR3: TGCGCCAGCAGCTTGCAACAGGGCTGGGGCTACACCTTC. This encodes CASSLQQGWGYTF.

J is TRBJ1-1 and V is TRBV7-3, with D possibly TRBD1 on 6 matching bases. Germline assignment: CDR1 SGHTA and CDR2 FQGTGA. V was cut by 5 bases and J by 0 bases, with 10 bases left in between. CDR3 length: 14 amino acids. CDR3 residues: CASSVDSMNTEAFF. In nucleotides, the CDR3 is TGTGCCAGCAGCGTGGACAGCATGAACACTGAAGCTTTCTTT.

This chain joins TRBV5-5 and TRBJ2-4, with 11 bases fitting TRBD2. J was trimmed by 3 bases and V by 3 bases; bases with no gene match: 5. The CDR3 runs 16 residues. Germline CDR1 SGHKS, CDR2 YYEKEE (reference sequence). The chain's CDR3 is CASSSLAGGYKNIQYF. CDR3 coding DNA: TGTGCCAGCAGCTCCCTAGCGGGGGGTTACAAAAACATTCAGTACTTC.

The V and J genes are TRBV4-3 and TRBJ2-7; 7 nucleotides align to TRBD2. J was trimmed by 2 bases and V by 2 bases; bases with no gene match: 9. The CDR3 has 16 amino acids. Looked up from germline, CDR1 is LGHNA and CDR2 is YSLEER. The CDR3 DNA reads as TGCGCCAGCAGCCAAACCCGTGGGACTAACACCTACGAGCAGTACTTC. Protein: CASSQTRGTNTYEQYF.

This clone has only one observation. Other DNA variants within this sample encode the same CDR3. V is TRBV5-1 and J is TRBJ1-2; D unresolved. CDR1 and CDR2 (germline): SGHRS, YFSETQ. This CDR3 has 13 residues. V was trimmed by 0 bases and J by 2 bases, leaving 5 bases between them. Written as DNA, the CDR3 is TGCGCCAGCAGCTTGGGCGGAAACTATGGCTACACCTTC. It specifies CASSLGGNYGYTF.

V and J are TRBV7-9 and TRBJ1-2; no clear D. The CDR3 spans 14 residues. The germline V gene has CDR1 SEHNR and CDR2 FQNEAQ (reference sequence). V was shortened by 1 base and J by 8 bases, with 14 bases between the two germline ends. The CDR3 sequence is CASSLVFRGDGYTF. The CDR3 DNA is TGTGCCAGCAGCTTAGTCTTTCGGGGTGACGGCTACACCTTC.

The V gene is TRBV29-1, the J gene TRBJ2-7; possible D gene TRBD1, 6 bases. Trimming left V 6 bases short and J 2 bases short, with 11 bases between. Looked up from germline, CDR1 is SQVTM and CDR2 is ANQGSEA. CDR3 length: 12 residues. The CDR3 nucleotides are TGCAGCGTGACCCGGGACACCTACGAGCAGTACTTC. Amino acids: CSVTRDTYEQYF.

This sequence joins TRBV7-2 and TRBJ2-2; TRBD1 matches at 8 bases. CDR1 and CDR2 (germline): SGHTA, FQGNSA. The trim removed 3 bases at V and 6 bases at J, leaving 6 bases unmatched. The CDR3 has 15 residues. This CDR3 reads CASSLSGGRAGELFF. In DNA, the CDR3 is TGTGCCAGCAGCTTGTCAGGGGGCAGGGCCGGGGAGCTGTTTTTT.

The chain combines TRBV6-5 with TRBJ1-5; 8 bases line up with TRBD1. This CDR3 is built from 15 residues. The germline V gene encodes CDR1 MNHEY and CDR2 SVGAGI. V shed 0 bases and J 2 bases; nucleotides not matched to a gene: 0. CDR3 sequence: CASSYSGQGNQPQHF. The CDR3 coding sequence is TGTGCCAGCAGTTACTCGGGACAGGGCAATCAGCCCCAGCATTTT.

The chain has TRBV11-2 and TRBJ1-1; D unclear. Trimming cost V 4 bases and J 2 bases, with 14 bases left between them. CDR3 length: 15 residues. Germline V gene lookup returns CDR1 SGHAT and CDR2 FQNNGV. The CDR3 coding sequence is TGTGCCAGCAGCTGGGCCCCGAATCCAAACACTGAAGCTTTCTTT. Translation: CASSWAPNPNTEAFF.